This T cell receptor (beta chain) appears in the sequencing data of a study of T cell responses to AZD1222 COVID-19 vaccine. Regarding the study as a whole: Females made up more of the donors, who were largely white British, and clonal diversity may have come out too low. Nearly half of spike-specific TCRs reportedly target unmutated variant regions. Among those given AZD1222, only six were seropositive at baseline. An increase in Spike-specific TCR breadth and depth was observed after two AZD1222 doses.

Germline V lookup: CDR1 SEHNR, CDR2 FQNEAQ (reference sequence). Trimming removed 5 bases from V and 0 bases from J, with 11 bases in between. The CDR3 is 15 amino acids. Regarding this clone: Its antigen is undetermined.

Using immunoSEQ multiplex PCR, the repertoire was profiled, and TCRdb retains in-frame clones only, with some absent. Found here are tens of thousands of clones, approximately 87% of them singletons; the top ten hold around 5.1%. The chain uses TRBV7-9 and TRBJ1-3; possibly TRBD1 for D (5 bases). Here the sequenced sample was peripheral blood, taken on day 0 of MenACWY control vaccination. The clonotype comes from an adult in good health. The CDR3 DNA sequence: TGTGCCAGCAGCGGAGAAGGGGTCTCTGGAAACACCATATATTTT. Protein: CASSGEGVSGNTIYF. The complete variable domain, with remaining parts taken from reference TRBV7-9 and TRBJ1-3, reads DTGVSQNPRHKITKRGQNVTFRCDPISEHNRLYWYRQTLGQGPEFLTYFQNEAQLEKSRLLSDRFSAERPKGSFSTLEIQRTEQGDSAMYLCASSGEGVSGNTIYFGEGSWLTVV.